The sequence of this T cell receptor (beta chain) was determined in a study of human T cells and chemical hapten exposure. In regard to this clonotype: Its cognate antigen is unknown.

In the study's own analysis: A per-sample median of 95,638 TCRs was observed, with a range of about 23,224 to 750,000. MiXCR was run by TCRdb on the RACE reads, yielding one entry per CDR3 protein. TCRdb, not the authors, supplied the V and J calls. The sample shows over 35,000 distinct CDR3 sequences, roughly a tenth of them seen only once. The length of the CDR3 is 15 residues. With V trimmed by 6 bases and J by 3 bases, 7 bases remained unmatched. Time point described: pre-sensitization, week 0. As for treatment: therapeutic diphenylcyclopropenone sensitization with weekly scalp DPC. Study-wide results and caveats: PT1 expanded TCR numbers tracked positively with patch test score.

The sequenced sample was whole blood, obtained in connection with sensitization to the hapten diphenylcyclopropenone (DPC). The source is a man in his thirties or forties with alopecia areata. Some clones in this sample may be carry-over from other donors' samples. The J gene is TRBJ2-7, the V gene TRBV12-3 or TRBV12-4, with 11 bases fitting TRBD2. CDR3 nucleotides: TGTGCCAGCAGCTCTAGCGGGGGGACTCGCTACGAGCAGTACTTC. It is translated as CASSSSGGTRYEQYF.